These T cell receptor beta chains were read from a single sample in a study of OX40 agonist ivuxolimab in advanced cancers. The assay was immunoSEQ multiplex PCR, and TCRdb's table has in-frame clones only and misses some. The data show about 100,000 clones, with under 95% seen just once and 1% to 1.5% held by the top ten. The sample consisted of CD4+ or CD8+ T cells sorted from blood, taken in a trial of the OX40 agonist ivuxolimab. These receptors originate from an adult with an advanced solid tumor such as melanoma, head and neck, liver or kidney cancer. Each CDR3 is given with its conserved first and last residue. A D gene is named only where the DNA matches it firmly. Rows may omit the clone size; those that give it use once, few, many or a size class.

cdr3_aa: CASSAQDEQYF
cdr3_nt: TGCGCCAGCAGCGCACAGGACGAGCAGTACTTC
clone_size: .
d_call: .
v_call: TRBV5-1
j_call: TRBJ2-7

cdr3_aa: CAISPTSKGDTQYF
cdr3_nt: TGTGCCATCAGCCCGACTAGCAAAGGAGATACGCAGTATTTT
clone_size: .
d_call: TRBD2
v_call: TRBV10-3
j_call: TRBJ2-3

cdr3_aa: CASSLDPTDTQYF
cdr3_nt: TGTGCCAGCAGCTTAGATCCCACAGATACGCAGTATTTT
clone_size: .
d_call: .
v_call: TRBV7-2
j_call: TRBJ2-3

cdr3_aa: CASSHPGTGETGELFF
cdr3_nt: TGCGCCAGCAGCCACCCCGGGACAGGGGAAACCGGGGAGCTGTTTTTT
clone_size: .
d_call: TRBD1
v_call: TRBV4-3
j_call: TRBJ2-2

cdr3_aa: CASSSDPSYEQYF
cdr3_nt: TGTGCCAGCAGCTCGGATCCCTCCTACGAGCAGTACTTC
clone_size: once
d_call: .
v_call: TRBV7-2
j_call: TRBJ2-7

cdr3_aa: CASSESGRAYEQYF
cdr3_nt: TGCGCCAGCAGTGAGTCGGGCAGAGCCTACGAGCAGTACTTC
clone_size: .
d_call: .
v_call: TRBV10-1
j_call: TRBJ2-7

cdr3_aa: CASSYDRGTEAFF
cdr3_nt: TGTGCCAGCAGCTACGACAGGGGCACTGAAGCTTTCTTT
clone_size: few
d_call: TRBD1
v_call: TRBV7-2
j_call: TRBJ1-1

cdr3_aa: CASSAGTGDYGYTF
cdr3_nt: TGTGCCAGCAGTGCGGGGACAGGAGATTATGGCTACACCTTC
clone_size: once
d_call: TRBD1
v_call: TRBV25-1
j_call: TRBJ1-2

cdr3_aa: CASSRRDGLGGYTF
cdr3_nt: TGTGCCAGCAGCAGAAGGGACGGTCTGGGTGGCTACACCTTC
clone_size: .
d_call: .
v_call: TRBV7-2
j_call: TRBJ1-2

cdr3_aa: CASSRWQGLYEQYF
cdr3_nt: TGTGCCAGCAGTCGGTGGCAGGGACTGTACGAGCAGTACTTC
clone_size: .
d_call: .
v_call: TRBV27
j_call: TRBJ2-7

cdr3_aa: CASSEASSGGWYGYTF
cdr3_nt: TGTGCCAGCAGTGAAGCTTCGTCAGGCGGCTGGTATGGCTACACCTTC
clone_size: .
d_call: .
v_call: TRBV6-1
j_call: TRBJ1-2